These 2 T cell receptor beta chains came from one sample sequenced in a study of blood T cell repertoires in COVID-19. Only in-frame clones appear in the TCRdb table, and some are missing; sequencing was by immunoSEQ multiplex PCR. The repertoire holds approximately 300,000 clones, with about 82% as singletons. Source material: peripheral blood. Source of these receptors: a woman between 50 and 59 years old with acute or convalescent COVID-19.

This clone was picked up a small number of times. This sequence joins TRBV19 and TRBJ2-6; 8 positions match TRBD1. Per germline, CDR1 LNHDA and CDR2 SQIVND (reference sequence). V shed 5 bases, J shed 0 bases, and the junction held 6 bases outside the gene matches. The CDR3 covers 17 residues. The CDR3, as DNA: TGTGCCAGTAGTGAAACAGGGGGTTACTCTGGGGCCAACGTCCTGACTTTC. Protein product: CASSETGGYSGANVLTF.

The chain carries TRBV6-6 and TRBJ2-5; TRBD1 matches at 12 bases. The germline V gene encodes CDR1 MNHNY and CDR2 SVGAGI (reference sequence). The CDR3 extends over 17 amino acids. After removal of 5 bases from V and 4 bases from J, the junction contained 11 bases not matched to a gene. The CDR3 nucleotides read TGTGCCAGCAGTCGATCCCGGGACAGGGGGCGGCGAGAGACCCAGTACTTC. Translation gives CASSRSRDRGRRETQYF.